This T cell receptor beta chain was obtained from a study of T cell responses to AZD1222 COVID-19 vaccine. Study-level information: Some second doses came at about 4 weeks and others at about 12 weeks; these were pooled.

Some clones are missing from TCRdb's copy, which holds only in-frame ones; the method was immunoSEQ multiplex PCR. The data show 130,000 to 150,000 clones, 91% seen once. Overall study results and limits: Just six or seven AZD1222 recipients tested seropositive at baseline. Most donors were white British, females outnumbered males, and clonal diversity was possibly underestimated.

Germline V gene lookup returns CDR1 MGHRA and CDR2 YSYEKL. With V trimmed by 4 bases and J by 6 bases, 9 bases remained unmatched. The CDR3 has 16 residues. This clone was observed at least ten times. Antigen unknown. This TCR derives from an adult in good health. The source was peripheral blood, collected on day 0 of AZD1222 vaccination. The rearrangement uses TRBV4-1 and TRBJ2-2; 9 bases are shared with TRBD1. The CDR3 nucleotides are TGCGCCAGCAGCCTTACCGGGACAGGGATATCCGGGGAGCTGTTTTTT. Translating gives CASSLTGTGISGELFF.